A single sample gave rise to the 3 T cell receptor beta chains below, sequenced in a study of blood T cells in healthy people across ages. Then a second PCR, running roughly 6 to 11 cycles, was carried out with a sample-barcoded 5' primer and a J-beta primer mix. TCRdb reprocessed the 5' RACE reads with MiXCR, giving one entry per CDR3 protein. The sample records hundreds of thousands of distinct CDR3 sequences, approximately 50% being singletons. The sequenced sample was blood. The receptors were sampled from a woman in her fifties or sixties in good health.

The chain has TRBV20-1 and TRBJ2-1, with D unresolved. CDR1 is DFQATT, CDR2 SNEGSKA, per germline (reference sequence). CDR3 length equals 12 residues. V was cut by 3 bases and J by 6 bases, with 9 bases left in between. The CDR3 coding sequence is TGCAGTGCTAGCTCCCACGGCAATGAGCAGTTCTTC. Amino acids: CSASSHGNEQFF.

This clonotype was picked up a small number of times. The CDR3 protein is CASNTWPGELFF. CDR3 nucleotides: TGTGCCAGCAACACCTGGCCCGGGGAGCTGTTTTTT. The chain is built from TRBV2 and TRBJ2-2; D is uncertain. The CDR3 is 12 residues long. The V end lost 7 bases, the J end lost 6 bases, and 9 bases lay between the germline ends. Germline V lookup: CDR1 SNHLY, CDR2 FYNNEI.

The DNA of the CDR3 is TGCGCCAGCAGCCCGGAGACGGTCATCAACTATGGCTACACCTTC. As protein: CASSPETVINYGYTF. The V call is TRBV4-1, the J call TRBJ1-2; D unclear. The CDR3 consists of 15 residues. Germline V lookup: CDR1 MGHRA, CDR2 YSYEKL. V was pared by 4 bases and J by 2 bases, with 14 bases between.